This TCR beta chain was captured in a study of neurological immune-mediated disorders. This clonotype was detected a few times. TCRdb re-called the 5' RACE reads through MiXCR, storing one row per CDR3 protein. The top ten hold around 4.5% of the sample, which has about 55,000 distinct CDR3 sequences, 24% seen once. Time point in this sample: technical triplicate 2. With 0 bases removed from V and 6 bases from J, the gap between germline ends came to 12 bases. This CDR3 comprises 14 residues. The germline V gene has CDR1 SGHRS and CDR2 YFSETQ. Input material: PBMCs. The chain is built from TRBV5-1 and TRBJ1-1; D uncertain. This TCR was sampled from a man between 60 and 70 years old with HTLV-1-associated myelopathy (HAM/TSP). The CDR3 region has the DNA TGCGCCAGCAGCTTGGGACACATTAGCGCTGAAGCTTTCTTT. Protein sequence: CASSLGHISAEAFF.